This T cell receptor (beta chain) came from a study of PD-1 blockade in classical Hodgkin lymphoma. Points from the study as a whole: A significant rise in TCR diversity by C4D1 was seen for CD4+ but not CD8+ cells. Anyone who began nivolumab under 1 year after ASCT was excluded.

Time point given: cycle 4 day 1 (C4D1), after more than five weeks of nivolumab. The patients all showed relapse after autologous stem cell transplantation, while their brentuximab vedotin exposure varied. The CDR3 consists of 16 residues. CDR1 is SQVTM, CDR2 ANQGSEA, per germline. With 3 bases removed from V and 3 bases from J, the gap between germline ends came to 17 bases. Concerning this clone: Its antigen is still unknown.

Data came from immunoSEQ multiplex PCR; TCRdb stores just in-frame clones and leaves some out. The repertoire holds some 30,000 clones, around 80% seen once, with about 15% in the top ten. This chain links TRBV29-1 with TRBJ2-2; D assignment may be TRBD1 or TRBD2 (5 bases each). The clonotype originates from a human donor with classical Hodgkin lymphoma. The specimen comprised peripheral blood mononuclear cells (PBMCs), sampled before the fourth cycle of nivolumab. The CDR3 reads CSVDWGWQGDTGELFF. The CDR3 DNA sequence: TGCAGCGTTGATTGGGGGTGGCAGGGTGACACCGGGGAGCTGTTTTTT.